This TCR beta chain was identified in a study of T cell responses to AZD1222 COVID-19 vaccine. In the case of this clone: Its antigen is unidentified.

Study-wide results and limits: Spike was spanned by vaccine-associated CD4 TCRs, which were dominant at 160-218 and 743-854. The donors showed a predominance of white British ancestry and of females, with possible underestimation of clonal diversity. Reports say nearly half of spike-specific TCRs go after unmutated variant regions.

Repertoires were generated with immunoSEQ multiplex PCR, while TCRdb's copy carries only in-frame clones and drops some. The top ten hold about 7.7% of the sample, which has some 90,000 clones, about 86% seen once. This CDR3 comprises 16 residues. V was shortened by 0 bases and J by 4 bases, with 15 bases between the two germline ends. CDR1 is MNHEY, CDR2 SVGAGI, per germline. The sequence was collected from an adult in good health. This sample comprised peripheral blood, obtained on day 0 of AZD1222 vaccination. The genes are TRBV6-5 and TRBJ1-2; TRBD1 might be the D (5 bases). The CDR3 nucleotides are TGTGCCAGCAGTTACTCGGCAGGGTGGGGAATCTATGGCTACACCTTC. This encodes CASSYSAGWGIYGYTF.